The next 30 T cell receptor beta chains were all read from a single sample in a study of blood T cell repertoires in COVID-19. TCRdb's copy holds only in-frame clones and misses some; the assay was immunoSEQ multiplex PCR. The sample lists just over 250,000 clones, approximately 92% seen once, with 2% to 3% in the top ten. Sample: peripheral blood. All receptors come from a person aged 18 to 29 with COVID-19, enrolled during active disease.

The rearrangement joins TRBV29-1 to TRBJ2-1; TRBD2 aligns across 9 bases. The CDR3 has 15 amino acids. CDR1 SQVTM and CDR2 ANQGSEA come from the germline V gene. V was clipped by 3 bases and J by 0 bases; unmatched bases: 3. DNA for the CDR3: TGCAGCGTTGACAGAGCGGGGGGCTCCTACAATGAGCAGTTCTTC. It translates to CSVDRAGGSYNEQFF.

The gene calls are TRBV6-6 and TRBJ1-1, with D possibly being TRBD1 (6 bases). Between the trimmed V and J ends, which lost 5 bases and 1 base, there was a span of 20 bases. The CDR3 is 17 amino acids. The germline gives CDR1 MNHNY, CDR2 SVGAGI (reference sequence). The CDR3 region has the DNA TGTGCCAGCAGTCCCCTACAGGGCCCGCCGGGGAACACTGAAGCTTTCTTT. This gives the protein CASSPLQGPPGNTEAFF.

The chain combines TRBV7-2 with TRBJ2-3; 7 bases match TRBD2. Unmatched junction bases numbered 8, after V lost 1 base and J lost 7 bases. This CDR3 is 15 amino acids long. The germline V gene encodes CDR1 SGHTA and CDR2 FQGNSA. CDR3 sequence: CASSLGGASGHTQYF. The DNA for the CDR3 is TGTGCCAGCAGCTTAGGGGGTGCTAGCGGCCATACGCAGTATTTT.

The chain joins TRBV11-2 to TRBJ2-7; 8 nucleotides align to TRBD2. From germline, CDR1 is SGHAT and CDR2 FQNNGV. The CDR3 consists of 15 residues. V was pared by 3 bases and J by 0 bases, with 4 bases of the junction left unmatched. Here the CDR3 reads CASSFGGGFSYEQYF. The CDR3 nucleotides are TGTGCCAGCAGCTTCGGGGGGGGCTTCTCCTACGAGCAGTACTTC.

The chain is built from TRBV7-9 and TRBJ2-1; weak D call: TRBD1 (6 bases). V was clipped by 4 bases and J by 8 bases, with 15 bases between them. The CDR3 has 14 residues. The germline CDR1 and CDR2 sequences are SEHNR and FQNEAQ (reference sequence). The CDR3 coding sequence is TGTGCCAGCAGCTACCCCTCCTGGGGGCATGAGCAGTTCTTC. It specifies CASSYPSWGHEQFF.

The chain recombines TRBV5-1 with TRBJ2-2, with 15 bases fitting TRBD2. The CDR3 is 18 residues long. Germline CDR1 SGHRS, CDR2 YFSETQ. V lost 0 bases and J lost 3; bases outside the gene matches: 3. The CDR3 sequence: CASSLAGTSGRHTGELFF. CDR3 nucleotides: TGCGCCAGCAGCTTGGCCGGGACTAGCGGGAGGCACACCGGGGAGCTGTTTTTT.

The gene calls are TRBV6-1 and TRBJ2-7; D is perhaps TRBD2 (6 bases). The ends were cut back, 1 base at V and 7 bases at J, with 14 bases in the middle. There are 14 residues in the CDR3. Germline-derived CDR1 and CDR2 are MNHNS and SASEGT. CDR3: CASSEVGGSWEQYF. The CDR3 DNA sequence: TGTGCCAGCAGTGAAGTAGGAGGGTCCTGGGAGCAGTACTTC.

J is TRBJ1-4 and V is TRBV16; D call uncertain. Trimming removed 4 bases from V and 5 bases from J, with 11 bases in between. The germline V gene encodes CDR1 KGHSY and CDR2 FQNENV. CDR3 length: 14 amino acids. Here the CDR3 reads CASSPTSANEKLFF. The CDR3 DNA sequence: TGTGCCAGCAGCCCCACTTCAGCGAATGAAAAACTGTTTTTT. The variable domain in full, completed from reference TRBV16 and TRBJ1-4, reads GEEVAQTPKHLVRGEGQKAKLYCAPIKGHSYVFWYQQVLKNEFKFLISFQNENVFDETGMPKERFSAKCLPNSPCSLEIQATKLEDSAVYFCASSPTSANEKLFFGSGTQLSVL.

This clone was seen once. V and J are TRBV28 and TRBJ2-3; 8 bases fit TRBD2. The CDR3 totals 17 residues. The germline V gene has CDR1 MDHEN and CDR2 SYDVKM. V lost 5 bases to trimming and J lost 2 bases; unmatched junction nucleotides: 12. In nucleotides, the CDR3 is TGTGCCAGCAGTCCTCGAGCTAGCGGGTGGGCCACAGATACGCAGTATTTT. This codes for CASSPRASGWATDTQYF.

This chain links TRBV5-6 with TRBJ2-7; D not certain. V dropped 2 bases and J dropped 5 bases, with 14 bases sitting between them. The CDR3 has 14 residues. Per the germline V gene, CDR1 is SGHDT and CDR2 is YYEEEE. The CDR3 region has the DNA TGTGCCAGCAGCTTTGGGCTATCGGCCGACGAGCAGTACTTC. Encoded protein: CASSFGLSADEQYF.

The chain recombines TRBV3-1 (or the pseudogene TRBV3-2) with TRBJ2-3; TRBD2 matches 8 bases. This CDR3 spans 19 amino acids. Germline V gene sequence: CDR1 LGHDT, CDR2 YNNKEL (reference sequence). Trimming at V came to 0 bases and at J to 0 bases, leaving 11 bases not matched to a gene. DNA of the CDR3: TGTGCCAGCAGCCAAGATGGACGCGGGAGGTACTCTAGCACAGATACGCAGTATTTT. Its translation: CASSQDGRGRYSSTDTQYF.

The chain uses TRBV14 and TRBJ2-5, with D possibly being TRBD1 (5 bases). The CDR3 is made up of 12 amino acids. The V gene lost 3 bases and the J gene lost 5 bases, with 7 bases spanning the gap. In germline, CDR1 is SGHDN, CDR2 FVKESK. The CDR3 sequence: CASSQTAETQYF. DNA for the CDR3: TGTGCCAGCAGCCAGACAGCGGAGACCCAGTACTTC. Drawing the rest from reference TRBV14 and TRBJ2-5, the complete variable domain is EAGVTQFPSHSVIEKGQTVTLRCDPISGHDNLYWYRRVMGKEIKFLLHFVKESKQDESGMPNNRFLAERTGGTYSTLKVQPAELEDSGVYFCASSQTAETQYFGPGTRLLVL.

The V call is TRBV9, the J call TRBJ2-1, with unresolved D. Germline-derived CDR1 and CDR2 are SGDLS and YYNGEE. V was shortened by 6 bases and J by 0 bases, with 16 bases between the two germline ends. The CDR3 consists of 16 residues. As DNA, the CDR3 is TGTGCCAGCACCCATCCCAAGCGACGCTCCTACAATGAGCAGTTCTTC. Encoded protein: CASTHPKRRSYNEQFF.

This clone was seen a few times. V is TRBV27 and J is TRBJ1-1, with 8 bases identical to TRBD1. V gave up 5 bases and J gave up 1 base; unmatched junction bases: 6. The germline V gene encodes CDR1 MNHEY and CDR2 SMNVEV (reference sequence). The CDR3 consists of 15 residues. The CDR3 bases are TGTGCCAGCAGTCCAGGGACAGGACCGAACACTGAAGCTTTCTTT. Protein product: CASSPGTGPNTEAFF.

V and J are TRBV28 and TRBJ1-2, with 8 bases that match TRBD1. Trimming removed 4 bases from V and 5 bases from J; junction bases left unmatched: 9. The CDR3 extends over 15 amino acids. Per the germline V gene, CDR1 is MDHEN and CDR2 is SYDVKM. The CDR3 nucleotides are TGTGCCAGCAGTTCCTCACAGGGGGGAGGGTATGGCTACACCTTC. It specifies CASSSSQGGGYGYTF.

The chain uses TRBV2 and TRBJ1-1; D uncertain. In germline, CDR1 is SNHLY, CDR2 FYNNEI. The V and J ends lost 6 bases and 2 bases respectively, with 16 bases between them. The CDR3 covers 15 residues. CDR3 protein: CASRAGEEGNTEAFF. The DNA of the CDR3 is TGTGCCAGCAGGGCAGGTGAGGAGGGAAACACTGAAGCTTTCTTT.

This clone was counted a single time. The genes are TRBV9 and TRBJ2-1; TRBD2 is a possible D gene (5 bases). Between the trimmed V and J ends, which lost 3 bases and 0 bases, there was a span of 10 bases. Germline assignment: CDR1 SGDLS and CDR2 YYNGEE. This CDR3 has 15 amino acids. The CDR3 spells CASSGSGHSYNEQFF. CDR3 bases: TGTGCCAGCAGCGGGAGCGGTCACTCCTACAATGAGCAGTTCTTC. Variable domain in full (rest from reference TRBV9 and TRBJ2-1): DSGVTQTPKHLITATGQRVTLRCSPRSGDLSVYWYQQSLDQGLQFLIQYYNGEERAKGNILERFSAQQFPDLHSELNLSSLELGDSALYFCASSGSGHSYNEQFFGPGTRLTVL.

This chain uses TRBV27 with TRBJ2-7, with 8 nucleotides matching TRBD2. The CDR3 covers 15 residues. The germline V gene encodes CDR1 MNHEY and CDR2 SMNVEV (reference sequence). The junction had 11 bases not matched to a gene; V was cut back by 5 bases and J by 5 bases. The CDR3 region has the DNA TGTGCCAGCAGTACCATAGCGGGACACGGCAACGAGCAGTACTTC. Its translation: CASSTIAGHGNEQYF.

This chain links TRBV6-5 with TRBJ1-5; tentative D call: TRBD1 (6 bases). CDR1 is MNHEY and CDR2 is SVGAGI in the germline V gene. The CDR3 covers 13 residues. Trimming stripped 5 bases from V and 7 bases from J, with 12 bases between. CDR3 nucleotides: TGTGCCAGCAGTACCGCAGGGGCACAGCCCCAGCATTTT. Translated: CASSTAGAQPQHF.

J is TRBJ2-2 and V is TRBV4-3; D may be TRBD2 (6 bases). The CDR3 extends over 15 amino acids. Germline loops: CDR1 LGHNA, CDR2 YSLEER. V lost 5 bases and J 3 bases, leaving 13 bases between the germline ends. The CDR3 is CASSTVADHTGELFF. CDR3 bases: TGCGCCAGCAGCACAGTAGCGGATCACACCGGGGAGCTGTTTTTT.

The rearrangement joins TRBV18 to TRBJ2-7; possible D gene TRBD2, 6 bases. V was pared by 5 bases and J by 2 bases, with 13 bases between. The CDR3 covers 14 residues. CDR1 and CDR2 from the germline V gene are KGHSH and LQKENI. In DNA, the CDR3 is TGTGCCAGCTCATCGAACGGCGGGGCCTACGAGCAGTACTTC. This sequence encodes CASSSNGGAYEQYF. Drawing the rest from reference TRBV18 and TRBJ2-7, the complete variable domain is NAGVMQNPRHLVRRRGQEARLRCSPMKGHSHVYWYRQLPEEGLKFMVYLQKENIIDESGMPKERFSAEFPKEGPSILRIQQVVRGDSAAYFCASSSNGGAYEQYFGPGTRLTVT.

The chain has TRBV24-1 and TRBJ2-6; D not certain. From germline, CDR1 is KGHDR and CDR2 SFDVKD. CDR3 length: 16 amino acids. The ends were cut back, 4 bases at V and 0 bases at J, with 9 bases in the middle. The CDR3 DNA reads as TGTGCCACCAGTGAGTCCCAGGTCTCTGGGGCCAACGTCCTGACTTTC. Translating gives CATSESQVSGANVLTF.

The rearrangement links TRBV25-1 to TRBJ2-1, with TRBD2 as a possible D gene (7 bases). Germline V CDR1 and CDR2: MGHDK, SYGVNS. V was trimmed by 6 bases and J by 3 bases, leaving 12 bases between them. CDR3 length equals 14 residues. The CDR3 DNA is TGTGCCAGCAGAATGGGGGGGCACTACAATGAGCAGTTCTTC. Amino acids: CASRMGGHYNEQFF.

The rearrangement joins TRBV25-1 to TRBJ1-3; D not resolved. CDR3 length: 17 amino acids. Germline CDR1 and CDR2: MGHDK and SYGVNS. The germline V and J ends were trimmed by 3 bases and 2 bases, with 17 bases remaining between them. The CDR3 spells CASSDPSTRSPGNTIYF. The CDR3 region has the DNA TGTGCCAGCAGTGACCCCTCCACACGGAGCCCTGGAAACACCATATATTTT.

The chain joins TRBV18 to TRBJ1-1; 7 bases are shared with TRBD1. V shed 3 bases, J shed 4 bases, and the junction held 23 bases outside the gene matches. The CDR3 sequence is 20 residues long. Germline loops: CDR1 KGHSH, CDR2 LQKENI. CDR3 DNA sequence: TGTGCCAGCTCACCCAAGGCGGGACTCAGGAGGGGGCAAGGAAGCACTGAAGCTTTCTTT. Translated: CASSPKAGLRRGQGSTEAFF.

Only one count was recorded for this clone. The chain couples TRBV6-5 to TRBJ1-6, with 9 bases that match TRBD1. With 5 bases clipped from V and 9 bases from J, the junction kept 8 bases outside the gene matches. CDR3 size: 15 residues. Germline V gene sequence: CDR1 MNHEY, CDR2 SVGAGI. The DNA for the CDR3 is TGTGCCAGCAGTAATCCGGGACAGGGAGGTTCACCCCTCCACTTT. Translation gives CASSNPGQGGSPLHF.

V usage is TRBV10-2 and J usage is TRBJ2-7; 7 bases are a match to TRBD2. V gave up 8 bases and J gave up 4 bases; unmatched junction bases: 17. Germline assignment: CDR1 WSHSY and CDR2 SAAADI. The CDR3 is made up of 16 amino acids. The CDR3 loop is CASRLSPGGERYEQYF. CDR3 in DNA: TGCGCCAGCCGTTTATCGCCGGGGGGAGAGAGGTACGAGCAGTACTTC.

V is TRBV6-5 and J is TRBJ1-1; perhaps TRBD1 as D (5 bases). V gave up 2 bases and J gave up 1 base, with 8 bases separating them. CDR1 MNHEY and CDR2 SVGAGI come from the germline V gene. This CDR3 has 14 residues. CDR3 sequence: CASSYGAGNTEAFF. CDR3 bases: TGTGCCAGCAGTTACGGGGCTGGGAACACTGAAGCTTTCTTT.

This chain uses TRBV19 with TRBJ2-3, with no clear D. CDR3 length equals 14 residues. Trimming took off 4 bases at V and 0 bases at J, with 8 bases between the two ends. Looked up from germline, CDR1 is LNHDA and CDR2 is SQIVND (reference sequence). CDR3 bases: TGTGCCAGTAGTAGAGTAGCTAGCACAGATACGCAGTATTTT. This encodes CASSRVASTDTQYF.

This clone was seen a single time. The J gene is TRBJ1-2, the V gene TRBV6-5; 9 bases line up with TRBD1. The CDR3 sequence is 13 residues long. Germline CDR1 reads MNHEY; CDR2 reads SVGAGI. Germline trimming cut 11 bases from V and 4 bases from J; bases unmatched to any gene: 8. For the CDR3, the DNA is TGTGCCGGCGGACAGGGGACCCCCTATGGCTACACCTTC. This translates into CAGGQGTPYGYTF.